This passage covers 26 T cell receptor beta chains from one sample sequenced in a study of Graves' ophthalmopathy and Graves' hyperthyroidism. From RNA, the CDR3 regions of TCR beta chains were amplified and sequenced. The first round was an RT-PCR with HTBI primers, and the second round was a multiplex PCR. TCRdb fed the multiplex PCR reads into MiXCR, producing one record per CDR3 protein. The table lists 400,000 or so distinct CDR3 sequences, about 15% of them singletons, with approximately 2.4% in the top ten. Sample: peripheral blood. These receptors all come from an adult woman with stable Graves' hyperthyroidism.

To note about this clonotype: This may be a read error, as it is one base from a much larger clone. The rearrangement uses TRBV20-1 and TRBJ2-7, with D perhaps given as TRBD1 or TRBD2 (6 bases each). CDR3 length equals 12 residues. The germline V gene has CDR1 DFQATT and CDR2 SNEGSKA (reference sequence). Trimming took off 8 bases at V and 4 bases at J, with 15 bases between the two ends. The CDR3 nucleotides read TGCAGTTCTAAGAGGGGGGCTTACGAGCAGTACTTC. Translation gives CSSKRGAYEQYF.

The rearrangement uses TRBV12-3 or TRBV12-4 and TRBJ1-2; 8 bases align to TRBD1. This CDR3 is built from 15 residues. The V gene end was trimmed by 8 bases and the J gene end by 4 bases; junction bases not matched to a gene: 12. The CDR3 region has the DNA TGTGCCAGCTTTCCCCATGGACAGGGCCCCTATGGCTACACCTTC. It specifies CASFPHGQGPYGYTF.

This clonotype appeared a few times. This chain joins TRBV3-1 and TRBJ2-2; D gene uncertain. Trimming shortened V by 1 base and J by 6 bases, and 6 bases separated the two germline ends. The CDR3 totals 13 residues. CDR1 LGHDT and CDR2 YNNKEL come from the germline V gene (reference sequence). The CDR3 loop reads CASSQGLAGELFF. The DNA for the CDR3 is TGTGCCAGCAGCCAAGGTTTAGCCGGGGAGCTGTTTTTT.

A note on this clonotype: Germline and junction disagree at one end, which may indicate a read error. The chain links TRBV15 to TRBJ2-7; the D is unclear. Per germline, CDR1 LNHNV and CDR2 YYDKDF (reference sequence). This CDR3 is 15 amino acids long. The CDR3 loop is CATSRGDAGIYGQYF. The CDR3 region has the DNA TGTGCCACCAGCAGAGGTGACGCTGGTATCTACGGGCAGTACTTC.

There are a few counts of this clonotype. The chain joins TRBV6-4 to TRBJ1-5, with 8 bases aligning to TRBD1. Per germline, CDR1 MRHNA and CDR2 SNTAGT. Germline trimming cut 2 bases from V and 4 bases from J; bases unmatched to any gene: 13. The CDR3 runs 18 residues. CDR3 coding DNA: TGTGCCAGCAGTGACCGTGACAGGGGCGTCGAAGGGAATCAGCCCCAGCATTTT. It codes for CASSDRDRGVEGNQPQHF.

This clonotype occurred many times. V gene TRBV28 combines with J gene TRBJ2-7; D is unclear. Germline CDR1 MDHEN, CDR2 SYDVKM. Trimming removed 5 bases from V and 4 bases from J, with 18 bases in between. The CDR3 loop spans 15 amino acids. CDR3 DNA sequence: TGTGCCAGCAGTCCAACCCCCACGGTAGTGTACGAGCAGTACTTC. Protein: CASSPTPTVVYEQYF.

The chain couples TRBV19 to TRBJ1-6; 9 bases line up with TRBD1. Germline assignment: CDR1 LNHDA and CDR2 SQIVND (reference sequence). V shed 3 bases and J 7 bases; nucleotides not matched to a gene: 7. The CDR3 runs 16 residues. CDR3 in amino acids: CASSIGWDRDNSPLHF. CDR3 nucleotides: TGTGCCAGTAGTATCGGTTGGGACAGGGACAATTCACCCCTCCACTTT. The full variable domain, completed using reference TRBV19 and TRBJ1-6, is DGGITQSPKYLFRKEGQNVTLSCEQNLNHDAMYWYRQDPGQGLRLIYYSQIVNDFQKGDIAEGYSVSREKKESFPLTVTSAQKNPTAFYLCASSIGWDRDNSPLHFGNGTRLTVT.

This clonotype occurred many times. The rearrangement links TRBV5-1 to TRBJ2-7; perhaps TRBD1 as D (6 bases). Trimming cost V 4 bases and J 2 bases, with 13 bases left between them. This CDR3 has 14 amino acids. The V gene's germline CDR1 is SGHRS and CDR2 YFSETQ. The CDR3 loop is CASSAGDTAYEQYF. The CDR3 nucleotides read TGCGCCAGCAGCGCCGGGGACACCGCCTACGAGCAGTACTTC.

The chain uses TRBV19 and TRBJ2-7; 11 bases align to TRBD1. With 5 bases clipped from V and 3 bases from J, the junction kept 6 bases outside the gene matches. Germline V gene sequence: CDR1 LNHDA, CDR2 SQIVND (reference sequence). CDR3 length equals 15 residues. This CDR3 reads CASSSRDRGYYEQYF. For the CDR3, the DNA is TGTGCCAGTAGTTCCCGGGACAGGGGGTACTACGAGCAGTACTTC.

Many counts were recorded for this clonotype. The chain employs TRBV4-1 and TRBJ1-2; 9 bases match TRBD1. V lost 2 bases, J lost 8 bases, and 9 bases stayed unmatched. CDR3 size: 15 residues. Germline values: CDR1 MGHRA, CDR2 YSYEKL. The CDR3 loop is CASSQPRDRAKGYTF. The CDR3 nucleotides read TGCGCCAGCAGCCAACCTCGGGACAGGGCCAAGGGCTACACCTTC.

This clonotype was picked up many times. The chain employs TRBV5-1 and TRBJ2-7; 8 nucleotides align to TRBD1. The CDR3 is 15 amino acids. The germline V gene has CDR1 SGHRS and CDR2 YFSETQ. Trimming removed 4 bases from V and 2 bases from J; junction bases left unmatched: 8. The CDR3 DNA reads as TGCGCCAGCAGCCCAACGGACAGGGCTGCCTACGAGCAGTACTTC. It encodes CASSPTDRAAYEQYF.

The V and J genes are TRBV20-1 and TRBJ1-2; 9 bases fit TRBD1. Germline CDR1 DFQATT, CDR2 SNEGSKA (reference sequence). V gave up 6 bases and J gave up 8 bases; unmatched junction bases: 10. The CDR3 covers 13 residues. The CDR3, as DNA: TGCAGTGCGGTCCGGGACAGGGTCGAGGGCTACACCTTC. Translated, it gives CSAVRDRVEGYTF.

The sample holds many counts of this clonotype. This chain links TRBV11-1 with TRBJ2-7; D not resolved. This CDR3 region has 13 residues. Germline V gene sequence: CDR1 SGHAT, CDR2 FQDESV (reference sequence). Between the trimmed V and J ends, which lost 3 bases and 2 bases, there was a span of 8 bases. Written as DNA, the CDR3 is TGTGCCAGCAGCTTTCGAGGAGCCTACGAGCAGTACTTC. This codes for CASSFRGAYEQYF.

This clonotype was seen more than once but under ten times. The rearrangement uses TRBV27 and TRBJ1-5; D gene ambiguous. Germline V CDR1 and CDR2: MNHEY, SMNVEV (reference sequence). The CDR3 length is 15 residues. Trimming stripped 5 bases from V and 1 base from J, with 12 bases between. This chain's CDR3 is CASSPRDTSNQPQHF. The DNA for the CDR3 is TGTGCCAGCAGTCCGAGGGATACGAGCAATCAGCCCCAGCATTTT.

The chain combines TRBV6-1 with TRBJ2-7, with TRBD2 as a possible D gene (5 bases). The CDR3 is made up of 14 amino acids. The germline gives CDR1 MNHNS, CDR2 SASEGT. Trimming removed 6 bases at V and 0 bases at J, with 12 bases between. The CDR3 region is CASSDSVRSYEQYF. The CDR3 region has the DNA TGTGCCAGCAGCGATAGCGTACGCTCCTACGAGCAGTACTTC.

Ten or more counts support this clonotype. J is TRBJ2-2 and V is TRBV28; D is possibly TRBD1 (6 bases). In germline, CDR1 is MDHEN, CDR2 SYDVKM. The V and J ends lost 3 bases and 4 bases respectively, with 9 bases between them. The CDR3 totals 14 residues. The CDR3 region is CASSFRGSTGELFF. The CDR3 DNA sequence: TGTGCCAGCAGTTTTAGGGGGAGCACCGGGGAGCTGTTTTTT.

This chain joins TRBV25-1 and TRBJ2-2, with 10 bases fitting TRBD1. The V and J ends lost 6 bases and 7 bases, in that order; junction bases with no gene match: 11. This CDR3 spans 16 amino acids. Germline-derived CDR1 and CDR2 are MGHDK and SYGVNS. The CDR3 bases are TGTGCCAGCAGGAGTATAGGGACAGGGGTTTTCGGGGAGCTGTTTTTT. This sequence encodes CASRSIGTGVFGELFF.

This chain joins TRBV19 and TRBJ1-1, with D maybe TRBD1 (6 bases). V shed 10 bases and J shed 4 bases, with 10 bases lying between them. The CDR3 totals 11 residues. Germline loops: CDR1 LNHDA, CDR2 SQIVND (reference sequence). This CDR3 reads CAITRGTEAFF. Here the CDR3 DNA reads TGTGCCATTACCAGGGGCACTGAAGCTTTCTTT.

This clonotype was counted at least ten times. This chain uses TRBV6-1 with TRBJ2-5; 10 nucleotides align to TRBD1. V was clipped by 5 bases and J by 2 bases; unmatched bases: 8. The germline CDR1 and CDR2 sequences are MNHNS and SASEGT. The CDR3 covers 16 residues. The CDR3 coding sequence is TGTGCCAGCAGTCCTGGGACAGGGGAGTTTCAAGAGACCCAGTACTTC. Residues: CASSPGTGEFQETQYF.

This clonotype was recorded at least ten times. The J gene is TRBJ1-1, the V gene TRBV12-3 or TRBV12-4; D ambiguous. V was cut by 7 bases and J by 5 bases, with 14 bases left in between. The CDR3 loop spans 13 amino acids. In DNA, the CDR3 is TGTGCCAGCACCTTGACCGCTCGGACTGAAGCTTTCTTT. Encoded protein: CASTLTARTEAFF.

This clonotype was observed many times. The chain recombines TRBV11-2 with TRBJ2-2; D call uncertain. Germline CDR1 and CDR2: SGHAT and FQNNGV. This CDR3 spans 16 amino acids. Trimming shortened V by 2 bases and J by 0 bases, and 10 bases separated the two germline ends. In DNA, the CDR3 is TGTGCCAGCAGCTTAATTTCACCGTCGAACACCGGGGAGCTGTTTTTT. Its translation is CASSLISPSNTGELFF.

This clonotype was counted many times. The chain recombines TRBV6-1 with TRBJ1-2, with TRBD1 matching 7 bases. The V gene's germline CDR1 is MNHNS and CDR2 SASEGT. This CDR3 has 14 residues. V shed 5 bases and J 1 base; nucleotides not matched to a gene: 4. CDR3 sequence reads: CASSPHRGNYGYTF. CDR3 sequence (DNA): TGTGCCAGCAGTCCTCACAGGGGTAACTATGGCTACACCTTC.

This clonotype was seen many times. This chain uses TRBV12-3 or TRBV12-4 with TRBJ2-3, with D unresolved. Trimming stripped 3 bases from V and 0 bases from J, with 10 bases between. The CDR3 covers 15 residues. CDR3 protein: CASSFGPASTDTQYF. The CDR3 DNA reads TGTGCCAGCAGTTTTGGTCCTGCTAGCACAGATACGCAGTATTTT.

This clonotype was observed many times. The chain combines TRBV29-1 with TRBJ2-7; D is unclear. Per the germline V gene, CDR1 is SQVTM and CDR2 is ANQGSEA. This CDR3 is 14 amino acids long. V lost 3 bases and J 3 bases, leaving 15 bases between the germline ends. CDR3: CSVDPLGSGYEQYF. The CDR3 DNA is TGCAGCGTTGACCCATTAGGGTCAGGCTACGAGCAGTACTTC.

V is TRBV12-3 or TRBV12-4 and J is TRBJ2-7; D is ambiguous. V was shortened by 2 bases and J by 2 bases, with 7 bases between the two germline ends. The CDR3 is 13 amino acids. The CDR3 here is CASSLPEAYEQYF. CDR3 DNA sequence: TGTGCCAGCAGTTTACCCGAGGCCTACGAGCAGTACTTC.

This clonotype was counted ten times or more. This CDR3 is CASSLFARDSTYEQYF. The CDR3 coding sequence is TGTGCCAGCAGCTTGTTTGCCCGGGACAGTACCTACGAGCAGTACTTC. This chain uses TRBV5-5 with TRBJ2-7; 7 bases agree with TRBD1. The germline CDR1 and CDR2 sequences are SGHKS and YYEKEE (reference sequence). This CDR3 comprises 16 residues. Trimming removed 1 base from V and 2 bases from J; junction bases left unmatched: 9. Using reference TRBV5-5 and TRBJ2-7 for the parts outside the CDR3, the full variable domain is DAGVTQSPTHLIKTRGQQVTLRCSPISGHKSVSWYQQVLGQGPQFIFQYYEKEERGRGNFPDRFSARQFPNYSSELNVNALLLGDSALYLCASSLFARDSTYEQYFGPGTRLTVT.